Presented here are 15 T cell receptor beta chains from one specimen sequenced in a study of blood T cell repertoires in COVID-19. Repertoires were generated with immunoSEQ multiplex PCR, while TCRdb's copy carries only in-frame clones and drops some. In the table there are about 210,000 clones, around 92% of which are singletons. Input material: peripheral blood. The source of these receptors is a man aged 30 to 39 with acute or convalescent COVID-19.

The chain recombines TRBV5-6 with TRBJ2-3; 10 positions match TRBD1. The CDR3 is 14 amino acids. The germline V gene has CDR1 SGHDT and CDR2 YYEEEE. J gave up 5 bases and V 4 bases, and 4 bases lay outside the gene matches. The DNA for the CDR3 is TGTGCCAGCAGCACAGACAGGGGGCAAGATACGCAGTATTTT. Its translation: CASSTDRGQDTQYF.

The CDR3 DNA reads TGTGCCAGCTCACTGGACAAGGGCTACGAGCAGTACTTC. Protein sequence: CASSLDKGYEQYF. The J gene is TRBJ2-7, the V gene TRBV18; maybe TRBD1 (5 bases). Trimming removed 4 bases at V and 3 bases at J, with 10 bases between. CDR1 KGHSH and CDR2 LQKENI come from the germline V gene. This CDR3 has 13 residues.

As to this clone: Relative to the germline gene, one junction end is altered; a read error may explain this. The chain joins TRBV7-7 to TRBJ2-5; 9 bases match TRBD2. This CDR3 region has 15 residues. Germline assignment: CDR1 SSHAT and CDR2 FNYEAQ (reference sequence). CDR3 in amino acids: CASTVAAGGRETQYF. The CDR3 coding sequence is TGTGCTAGCACCGTTGCTGCGGGAGGGCGGGAGACCCAGTACTTC.

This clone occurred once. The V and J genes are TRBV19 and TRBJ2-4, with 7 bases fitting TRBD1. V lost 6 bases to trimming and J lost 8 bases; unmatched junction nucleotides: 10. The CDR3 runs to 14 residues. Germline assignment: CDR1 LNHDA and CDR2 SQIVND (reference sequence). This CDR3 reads CASSNRGTGYIQYF. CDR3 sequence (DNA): TGTGCCAGTAGCAACAGGGGAACGGGCTACATTCAGTACTTC.

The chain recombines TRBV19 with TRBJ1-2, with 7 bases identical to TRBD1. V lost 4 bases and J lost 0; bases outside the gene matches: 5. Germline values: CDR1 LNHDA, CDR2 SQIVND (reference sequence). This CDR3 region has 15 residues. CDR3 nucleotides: TGTGCCAGTAGTAGGGGGACAGCAGCTAACTATGGCTACACCTTC. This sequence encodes CASSRGTAANYGYTF.

In DNA form, the CDR3 reads TGTGCCAGCAGGTGGGCCGGGACAGGGAACTACAATGAGCAGTTCTTC. This translates into CASRWAGTGNYNEQFF. This chain connects TRBV5-4 to TRBJ2-1, with 9 nucleotides matching TRBD1. V shed 5 bases, J shed 3 bases, and the junction held 9 bases outside the gene matches. The CDR3 spans 16 residues. Germline V gene lookup returns CDR1 SGHNT and CDR2 YYREEE (reference sequence). Full variable domain (rest looked up from reference TRBV5-4 and TRBJ2-1): ETGVTQSPTHLIKTRGQQVTLRCSSQSGHNTVSWYQQALGQGPQFIFQYYREEENGRGNFPPRFSGLQFPNYSSELNVNALELDDSALYLCASRWAGTGNYNEQFFGPGTRLTVL.

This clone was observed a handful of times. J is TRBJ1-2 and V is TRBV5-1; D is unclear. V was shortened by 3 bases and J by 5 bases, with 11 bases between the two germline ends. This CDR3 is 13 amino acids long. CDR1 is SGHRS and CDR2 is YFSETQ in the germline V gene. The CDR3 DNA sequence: TGCGCCAGCAGCTCAGACGGGGAATATGGCTACACCTTC. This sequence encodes CASSSDGEYGYTF.

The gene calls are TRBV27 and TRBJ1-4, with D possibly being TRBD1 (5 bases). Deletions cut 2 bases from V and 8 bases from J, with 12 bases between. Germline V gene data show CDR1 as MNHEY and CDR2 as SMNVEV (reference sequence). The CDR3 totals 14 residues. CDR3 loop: CASSLVWGREKLFF. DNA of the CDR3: TGTGCCAGCAGTTTAGTCTGGGGGAGGGAAAAACTGTTTTTT.

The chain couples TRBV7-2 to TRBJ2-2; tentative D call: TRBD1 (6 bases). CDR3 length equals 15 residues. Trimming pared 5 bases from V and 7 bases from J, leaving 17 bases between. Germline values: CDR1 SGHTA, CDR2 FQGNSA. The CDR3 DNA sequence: TGTGCCAGCAGCCCCTTGGGGACAATAGGCGGGGAGCTGTTTTTT. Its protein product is CASSPLGTIGGELFF. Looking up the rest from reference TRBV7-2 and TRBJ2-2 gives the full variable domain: GAGVSQSPSNKVTEKGKDVELRCDPISGHTALYWYRQSLGQGLEFLIYFQGNSAPDKSGLPSDRFSAERTGGSVSTLTIQRTQQEDSAVYLCASSPLGTIGGELFFGEGSRLTVL.

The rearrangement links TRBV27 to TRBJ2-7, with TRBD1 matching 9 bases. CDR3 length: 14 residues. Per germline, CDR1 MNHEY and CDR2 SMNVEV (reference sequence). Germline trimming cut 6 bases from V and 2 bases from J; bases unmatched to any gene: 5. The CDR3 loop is CASRLRTGAYEQYF. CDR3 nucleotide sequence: TGTGCCAGCAGACTCCGGACAGGGGCCTACGAGCAGTACTTC.

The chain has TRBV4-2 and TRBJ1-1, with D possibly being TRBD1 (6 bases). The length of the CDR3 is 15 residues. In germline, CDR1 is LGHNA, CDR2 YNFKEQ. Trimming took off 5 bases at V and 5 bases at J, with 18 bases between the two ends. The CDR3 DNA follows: TGTGCCAGCAGCTCCCACAGGGACGTGGAGACTGAAGCTTTCTTT. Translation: CASSSHRDVETEAFF.

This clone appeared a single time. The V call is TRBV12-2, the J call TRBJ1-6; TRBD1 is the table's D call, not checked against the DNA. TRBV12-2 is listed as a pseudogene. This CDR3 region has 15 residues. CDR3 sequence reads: CASRLGQGHNSPLHF. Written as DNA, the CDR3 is TGTGCAAGTCGCTTAGGGCAGGGCCATAATTCACCCCTCCACTTT.

For the CDR3, the DNA is TGCGCCAGCAGTCACCGCGCTAACAATGAGCAGTTCTTC. Protein sequence: CASSHRANNEQFF. The chain uses TRBV4-1 and TRBJ2-1; D is unresolved. Germline V CDR1 and CDR2: MGHRA, YSYEKL. V shed 6 bases and J shed 5 bases, with 11 bases lying between them. The CDR3 runs 13 residues.

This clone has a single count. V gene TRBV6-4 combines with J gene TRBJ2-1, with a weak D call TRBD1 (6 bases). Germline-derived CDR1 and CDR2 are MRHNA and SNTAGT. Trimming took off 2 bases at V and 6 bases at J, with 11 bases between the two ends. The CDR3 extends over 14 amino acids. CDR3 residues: CASSDGQNLNEQFF. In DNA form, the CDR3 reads TGTGCCAGCAGTGACGGACAGAACCTCAATGAGCAGTTCTTC.

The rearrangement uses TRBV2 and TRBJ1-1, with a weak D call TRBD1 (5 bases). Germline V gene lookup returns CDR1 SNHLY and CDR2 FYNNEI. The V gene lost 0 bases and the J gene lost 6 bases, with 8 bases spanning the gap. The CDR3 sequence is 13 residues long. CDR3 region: CASSEARGSEAFF. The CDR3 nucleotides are TGTGCCAGCAGTGAAGCGCGGGGGTCTGAAGCTTTCTTT.